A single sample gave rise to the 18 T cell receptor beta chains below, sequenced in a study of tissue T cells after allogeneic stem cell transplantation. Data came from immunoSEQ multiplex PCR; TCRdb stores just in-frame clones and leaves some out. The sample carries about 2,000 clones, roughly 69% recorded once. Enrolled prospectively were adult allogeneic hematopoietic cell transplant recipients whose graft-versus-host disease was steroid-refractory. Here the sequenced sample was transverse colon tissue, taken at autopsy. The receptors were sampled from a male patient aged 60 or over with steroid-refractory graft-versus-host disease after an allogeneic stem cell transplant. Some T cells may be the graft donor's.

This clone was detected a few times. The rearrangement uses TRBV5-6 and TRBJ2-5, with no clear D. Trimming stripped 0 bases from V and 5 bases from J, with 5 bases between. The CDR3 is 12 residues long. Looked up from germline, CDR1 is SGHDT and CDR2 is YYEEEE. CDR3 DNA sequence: TGTGCCAGCAGCTTGGTACGCGAGACCCAGTACTTC. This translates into CASSLVRETQYF.

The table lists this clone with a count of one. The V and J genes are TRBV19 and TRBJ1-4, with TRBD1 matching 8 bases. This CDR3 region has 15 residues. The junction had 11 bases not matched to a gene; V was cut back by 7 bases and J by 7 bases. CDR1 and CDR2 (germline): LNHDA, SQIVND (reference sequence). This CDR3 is CASNPRGTGPEKLFF. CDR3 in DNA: TGTGCCAGTAATCCACGGGGGACAGGTCCTGAAAAACTGTTTTTT.

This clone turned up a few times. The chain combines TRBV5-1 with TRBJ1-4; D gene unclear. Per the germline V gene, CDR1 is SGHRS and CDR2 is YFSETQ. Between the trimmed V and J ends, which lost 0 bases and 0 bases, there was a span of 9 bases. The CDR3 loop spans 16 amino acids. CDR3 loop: CASSLGPRTTNEKLFF. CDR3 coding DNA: TGCGCCAGCAGCTTGGGGCCAAGAACAACTAATGAAAAACTGTTTTTT.

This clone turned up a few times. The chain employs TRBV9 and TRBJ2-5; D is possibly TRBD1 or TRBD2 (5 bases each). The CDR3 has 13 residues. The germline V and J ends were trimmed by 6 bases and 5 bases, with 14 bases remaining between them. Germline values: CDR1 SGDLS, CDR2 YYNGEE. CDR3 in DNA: TGTGCCAGCAATCGTGGGGGATTCGAGACCCAGTACTTC. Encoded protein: CASNRGGFETQYF.

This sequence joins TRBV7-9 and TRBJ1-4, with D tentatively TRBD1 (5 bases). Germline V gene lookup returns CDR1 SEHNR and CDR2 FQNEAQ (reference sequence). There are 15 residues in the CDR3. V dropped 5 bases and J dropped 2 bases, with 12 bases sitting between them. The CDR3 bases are TGTGCCAGCAGCACCGAGGGGATCACTAATGAAAAACTGTTTTTT. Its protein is CASSTEGITNEKLFF.

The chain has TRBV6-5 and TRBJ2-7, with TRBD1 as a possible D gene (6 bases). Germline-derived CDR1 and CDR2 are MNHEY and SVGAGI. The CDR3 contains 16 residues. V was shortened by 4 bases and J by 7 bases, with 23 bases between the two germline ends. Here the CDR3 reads CASSSSGTHTPGEQYF. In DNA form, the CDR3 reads TGTGCCAGCAGTTCCTCCGGGACACACACCCCGGGGGAGCAGTACTTC.

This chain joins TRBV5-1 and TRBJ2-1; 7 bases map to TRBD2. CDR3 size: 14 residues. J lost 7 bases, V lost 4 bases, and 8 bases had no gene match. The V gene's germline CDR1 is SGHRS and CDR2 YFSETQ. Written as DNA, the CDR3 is TGCGCCAGCAGCCTACCGGGACTACAGAATGAGCAGTTCTTC. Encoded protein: CASSLPGLQNEQFF.

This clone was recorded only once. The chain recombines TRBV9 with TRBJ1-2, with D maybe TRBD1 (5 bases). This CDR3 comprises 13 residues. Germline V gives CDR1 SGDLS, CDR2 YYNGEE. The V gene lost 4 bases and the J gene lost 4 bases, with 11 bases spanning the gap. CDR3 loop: CASSLRGGYGYTF. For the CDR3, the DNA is TGTGCCAGCAGCCTAAGGGGTGGCTATGGCTACACCTTC.

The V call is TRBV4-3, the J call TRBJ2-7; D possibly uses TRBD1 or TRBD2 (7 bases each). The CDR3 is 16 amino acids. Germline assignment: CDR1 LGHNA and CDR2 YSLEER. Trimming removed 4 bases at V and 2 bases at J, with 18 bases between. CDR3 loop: CASSRSGGAGPYEQYF. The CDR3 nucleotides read TGCGCCAGCAGCCGTTCAGGGGGGGCCGGGCCCTACGAGCAGTACTTC.

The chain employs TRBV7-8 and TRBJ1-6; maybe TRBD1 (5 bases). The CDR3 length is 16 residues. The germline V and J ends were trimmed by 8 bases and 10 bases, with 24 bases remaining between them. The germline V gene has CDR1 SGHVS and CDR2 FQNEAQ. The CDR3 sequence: CASSPTRGHSGSPLHF. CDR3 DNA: TGTGCCAGCTCACCAACGAGAGGACACTCGGGATCACCCCTCCACTTT.

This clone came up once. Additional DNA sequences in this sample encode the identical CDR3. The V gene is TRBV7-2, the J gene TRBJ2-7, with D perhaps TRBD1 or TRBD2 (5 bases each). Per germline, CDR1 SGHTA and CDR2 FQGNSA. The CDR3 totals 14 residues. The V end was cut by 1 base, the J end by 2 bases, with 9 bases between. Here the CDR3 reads CASSLGGEPYEQYF. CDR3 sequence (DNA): TGTGCCAGCAGCTTAGGAGGGGAGCCCTACGAGCAGTACTTC. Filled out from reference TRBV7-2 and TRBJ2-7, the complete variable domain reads GAGVSQSPSNKVTEKGKDVELRCDPISGHTALYWYRQSLGQGLEFLIYFQGNSAPDKSGLPSDRFSAERTGGSVSTLTIQRTQQEDSAVYLCASSLGGEPYEQYFGPGTRLTVT.

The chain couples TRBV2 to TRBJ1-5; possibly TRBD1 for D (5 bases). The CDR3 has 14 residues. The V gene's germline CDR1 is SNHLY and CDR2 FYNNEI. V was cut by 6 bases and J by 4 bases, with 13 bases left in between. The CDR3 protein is CASRPNRGNQPQHF. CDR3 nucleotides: TGTGCCAGCAGACCCAACCGGGGGAATCAGCCCCAGCATTTT.

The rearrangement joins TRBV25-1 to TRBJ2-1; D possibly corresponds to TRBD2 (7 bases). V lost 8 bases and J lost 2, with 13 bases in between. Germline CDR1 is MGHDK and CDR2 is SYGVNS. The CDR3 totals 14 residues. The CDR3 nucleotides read TGTGCCAGCGGGAGGGGGACCACCTACAATGAGCAGTTCTTC. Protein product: CASGRGTTYNEQFF.

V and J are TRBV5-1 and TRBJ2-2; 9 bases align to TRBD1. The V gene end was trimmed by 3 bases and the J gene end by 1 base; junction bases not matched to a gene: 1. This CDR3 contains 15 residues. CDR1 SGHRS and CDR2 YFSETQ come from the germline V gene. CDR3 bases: TGCGCCAGCAGCTCGGGACAGGGGAACACCGGGGAGCTGTTTTTT. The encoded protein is CASSSGQGNTGELFF.

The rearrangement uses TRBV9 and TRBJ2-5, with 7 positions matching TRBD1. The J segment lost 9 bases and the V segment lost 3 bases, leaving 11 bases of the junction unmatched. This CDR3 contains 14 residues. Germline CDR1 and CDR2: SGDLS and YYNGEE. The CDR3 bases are TGTGCCAGCAGCGCCGGGACAGCATCTAGCTCCCAGTACTTC. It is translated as CASSAGTASSSQYF. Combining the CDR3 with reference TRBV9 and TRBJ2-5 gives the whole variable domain DSGVTQTPKHLITATGQRVTLRCSPRSGDLSVYWYQQSLDQGLQFLIQYYNGEERAKGNILERFSAQQFPDLHSELNLSSLELGDSALYFCASSAGTASSSQYFGPGTRLLVL.

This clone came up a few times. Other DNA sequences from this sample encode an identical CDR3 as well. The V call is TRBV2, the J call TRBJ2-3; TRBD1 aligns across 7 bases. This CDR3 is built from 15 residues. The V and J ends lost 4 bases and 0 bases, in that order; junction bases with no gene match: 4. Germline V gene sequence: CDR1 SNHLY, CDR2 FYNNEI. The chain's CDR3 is CASSAGTASTDTQYF. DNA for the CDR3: TGTGCCAGCAGTGCCGGGACAGCTAGCACAGATACGCAGTATTTT.

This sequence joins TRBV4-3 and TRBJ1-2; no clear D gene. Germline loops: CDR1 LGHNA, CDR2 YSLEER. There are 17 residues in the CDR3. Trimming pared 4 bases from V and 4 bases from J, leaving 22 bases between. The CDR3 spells CASSPWTSGSSLYGYTF. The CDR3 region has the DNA TGCGCCAGCAGCCCATGGACCTCCGGGTCGTCGCTCTATGGCTACACCTTC.

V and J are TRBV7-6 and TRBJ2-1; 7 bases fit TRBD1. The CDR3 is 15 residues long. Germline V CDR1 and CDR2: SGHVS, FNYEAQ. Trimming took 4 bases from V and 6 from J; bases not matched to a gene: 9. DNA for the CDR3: TGTGCCAGCAGCTCGGGACAGACCCAAGTCAATGAGCAGTTCTTC. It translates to CASSSGQTQVNEQFF.